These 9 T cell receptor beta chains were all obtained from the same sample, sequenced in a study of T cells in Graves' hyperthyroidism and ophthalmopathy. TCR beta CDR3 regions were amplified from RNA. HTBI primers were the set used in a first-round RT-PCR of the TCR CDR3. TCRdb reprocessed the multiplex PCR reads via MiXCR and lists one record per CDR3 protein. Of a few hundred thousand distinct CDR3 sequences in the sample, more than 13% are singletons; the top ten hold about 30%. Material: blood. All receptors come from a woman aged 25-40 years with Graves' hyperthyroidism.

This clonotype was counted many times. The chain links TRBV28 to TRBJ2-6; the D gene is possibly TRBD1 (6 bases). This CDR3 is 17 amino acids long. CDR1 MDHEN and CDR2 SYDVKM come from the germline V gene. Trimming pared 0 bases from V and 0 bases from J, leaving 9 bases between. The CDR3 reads CASSLWARGSGANVLTF. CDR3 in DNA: TGTGCCAGCAGTTTATGGGCCAGGGGCTCTGGGGCCAACGTCCTGACTTTC.

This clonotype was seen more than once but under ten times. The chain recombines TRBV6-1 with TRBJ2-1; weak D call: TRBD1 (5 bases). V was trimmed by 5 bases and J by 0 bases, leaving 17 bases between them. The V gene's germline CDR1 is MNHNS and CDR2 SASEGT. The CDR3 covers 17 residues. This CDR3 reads CASSPRVGVSSYNEQFF. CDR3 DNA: TGTGCCAGCAGTCCCCGGGTAGGGGTGAGCTCCTACAATGAGCAGTTCTTC.

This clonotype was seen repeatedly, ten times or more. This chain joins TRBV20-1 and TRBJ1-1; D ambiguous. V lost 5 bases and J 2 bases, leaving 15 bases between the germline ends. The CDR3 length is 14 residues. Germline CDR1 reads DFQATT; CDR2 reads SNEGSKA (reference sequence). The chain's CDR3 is CSAPTDRRNTEAFF. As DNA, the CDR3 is TGCAGTGCTCCAACGGACCGACGAAACACTGAAGCTTTCTTT.

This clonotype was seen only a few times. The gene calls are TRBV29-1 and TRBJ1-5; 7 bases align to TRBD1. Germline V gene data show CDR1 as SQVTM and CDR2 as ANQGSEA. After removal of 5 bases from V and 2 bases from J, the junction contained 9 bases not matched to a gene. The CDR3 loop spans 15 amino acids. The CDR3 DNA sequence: TGCAGCGTTATACAGGGGAGGGGGGGCAATCAGCCCCAGCATTTT. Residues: CSVIQGRGGNQPQHF.

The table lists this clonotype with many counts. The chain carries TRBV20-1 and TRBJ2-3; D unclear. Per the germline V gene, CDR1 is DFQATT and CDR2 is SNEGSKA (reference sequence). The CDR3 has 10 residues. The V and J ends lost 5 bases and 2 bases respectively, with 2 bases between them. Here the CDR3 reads CSAFTDTQYF. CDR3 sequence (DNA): TGCAGTGCTTTCACAGATACGCAGTATTTT.

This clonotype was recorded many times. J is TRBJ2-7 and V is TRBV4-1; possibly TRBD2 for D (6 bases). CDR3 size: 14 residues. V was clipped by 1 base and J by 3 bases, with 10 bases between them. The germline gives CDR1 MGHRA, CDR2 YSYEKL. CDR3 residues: CASSQGMRGYEQYF. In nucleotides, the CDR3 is TGCGCCAGCAGCCAAGGGATGCGGGGCTACGAGCAGTACTTC.

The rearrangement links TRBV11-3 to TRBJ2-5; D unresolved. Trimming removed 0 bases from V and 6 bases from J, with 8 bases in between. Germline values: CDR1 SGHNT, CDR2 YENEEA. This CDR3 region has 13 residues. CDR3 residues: CASSLDRGQTQYF. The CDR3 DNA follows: TGTGCCAGCAGCTTAGATCGAGGTCAGACCCAGTACTTC. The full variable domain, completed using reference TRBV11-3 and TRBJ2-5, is EAGVVQSPRYKIIEKKQPVAFWCNPISGHNTLYWYLQNLGQGPELLIRYENEEAVDDSQLPKDRFSAERLKGVDSTLKIQPAELGDSAVYLCASSLDRGQTQYFGPGTRLLVL.

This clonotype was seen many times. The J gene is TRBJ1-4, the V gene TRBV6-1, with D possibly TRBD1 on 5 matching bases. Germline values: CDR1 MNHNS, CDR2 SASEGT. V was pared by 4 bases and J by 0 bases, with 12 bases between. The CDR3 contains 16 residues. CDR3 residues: CASSVQGRSTNEKLFF. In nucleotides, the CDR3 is TGTGCCAGCAGTGTTCAGGGCAGGTCAACTAATGAAAAACTGTTTTTT.

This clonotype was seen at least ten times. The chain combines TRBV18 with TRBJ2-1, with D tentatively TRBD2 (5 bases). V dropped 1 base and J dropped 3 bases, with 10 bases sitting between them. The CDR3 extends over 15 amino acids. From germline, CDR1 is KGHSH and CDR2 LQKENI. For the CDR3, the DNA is TGTGCCAGCTCACCACTAGCGCCGAACTACAATGAGCAGTTCTTC. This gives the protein CASSPLAPNYNEQFF.